This T cell receptor beta chain was retrieved from a study of T cells in tuberculosis. Study results and limitations: A GMM-specific repertoire classifier reached roughly 87% accuracy, AUROC about 0.9.

Noted time point: new active TB diagnosis, blood taken before or within 7 days of starting treatment. TCRdb's copy holds only in-frame clones and misses some; the assay was immunoSEQ multiplex PCR. The data show around 33,000 clones, 87% seen once. Germline CDR1 LNHDA, CDR2 SQIVND (reference sequence). With 5 bases removed from V and 6 bases from J, the gap between germline ends came to 20 bases. The CDR3 length is 16 residues. About this clone: Antigen specificity is unknown.

This TCR came from an adult with tuberculosis. The chain has TRBV19 and TRBJ1-5, with D possibly being TRBD1 (6 bases). This material consisted of PBMCs, taken at tuberculosis diagnosis. CDR3 nucleotide sequence: TGTGCCAGTAGTCCCAGCCCCGGGACAACGGGTCAGCCCCAGCATTTT. It yields the protein CASSPSPGTTGQPQHF.